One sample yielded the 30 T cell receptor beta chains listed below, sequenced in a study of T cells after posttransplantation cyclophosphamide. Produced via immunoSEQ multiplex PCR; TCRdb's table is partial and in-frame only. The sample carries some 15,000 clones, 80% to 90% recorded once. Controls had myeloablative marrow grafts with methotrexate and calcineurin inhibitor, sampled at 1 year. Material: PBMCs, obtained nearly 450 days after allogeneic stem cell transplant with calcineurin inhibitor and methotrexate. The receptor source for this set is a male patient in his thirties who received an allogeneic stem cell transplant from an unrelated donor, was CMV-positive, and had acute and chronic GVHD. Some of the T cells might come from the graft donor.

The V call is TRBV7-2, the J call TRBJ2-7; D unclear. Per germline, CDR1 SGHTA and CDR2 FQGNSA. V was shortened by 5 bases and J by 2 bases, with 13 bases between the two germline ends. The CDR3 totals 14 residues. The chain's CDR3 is CASSQSPGPYEQYF. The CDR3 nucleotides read TGTGCCAGCAGCCAAAGTCCAGGTCCCTACGAGCAGTACTTC.

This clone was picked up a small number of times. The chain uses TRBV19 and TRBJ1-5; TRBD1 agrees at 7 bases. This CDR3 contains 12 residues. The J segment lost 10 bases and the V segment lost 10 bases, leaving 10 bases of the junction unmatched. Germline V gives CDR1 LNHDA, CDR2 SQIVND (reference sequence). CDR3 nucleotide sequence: TGTGCCATCCAGGGGGTTGGGGCTCCCCAGCATTTT. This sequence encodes CAIQGVGAPQHF.

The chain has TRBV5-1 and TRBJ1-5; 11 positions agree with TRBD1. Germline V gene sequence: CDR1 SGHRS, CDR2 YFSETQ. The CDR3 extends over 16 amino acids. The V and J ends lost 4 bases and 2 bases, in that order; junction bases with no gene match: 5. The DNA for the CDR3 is TGCGCCAGCAGCCCGGGACAGGGGGAAGGCAATCAGCCCCAGCATTTT. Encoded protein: CASSPGQGEGNQPQHF.

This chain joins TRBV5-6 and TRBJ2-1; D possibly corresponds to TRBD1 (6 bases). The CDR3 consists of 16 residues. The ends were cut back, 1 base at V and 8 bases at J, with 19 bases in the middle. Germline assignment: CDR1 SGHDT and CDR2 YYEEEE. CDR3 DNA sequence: TGTGCCAGCAGCTTGAGGGGGAGTAAGATCCTCGATGAGCAGTTCTTC. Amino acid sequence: CASSLRGSKILDEQFF.

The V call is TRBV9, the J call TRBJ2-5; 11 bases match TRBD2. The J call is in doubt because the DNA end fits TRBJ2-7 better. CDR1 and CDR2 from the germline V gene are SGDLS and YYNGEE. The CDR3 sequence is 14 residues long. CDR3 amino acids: CASSISGRADEQYF. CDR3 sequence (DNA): TGTGCCAGCAGCATTAGCGGGAGGGCTGACGAGCAGTACTTC.

The CDR3 region is CASSGSSSRRNTEAFF. Written as DNA, the CDR3 is TGTGCCAGCAGCGGATCATCTAGTCGGCGGAACACTGAAGCTTTCTTT. This rearrangement joins TRBV9 to TRBJ1-1; D is ambiguous. V lost 3 bases and J lost 1, with 16 bases in between. Germline assignment: CDR1 SGDLS and CDR2 YYNGEE. CDR3 length: 16 amino acids.

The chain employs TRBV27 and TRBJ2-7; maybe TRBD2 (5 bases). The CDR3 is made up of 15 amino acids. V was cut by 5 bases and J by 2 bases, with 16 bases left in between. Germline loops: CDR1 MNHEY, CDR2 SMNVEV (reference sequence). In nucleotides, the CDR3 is TGTGCCAGCAGTCCCTCCGGGAACGTCGCCTACGAGCAGTACTTC. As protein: CASSPSGNVAYEQYF.

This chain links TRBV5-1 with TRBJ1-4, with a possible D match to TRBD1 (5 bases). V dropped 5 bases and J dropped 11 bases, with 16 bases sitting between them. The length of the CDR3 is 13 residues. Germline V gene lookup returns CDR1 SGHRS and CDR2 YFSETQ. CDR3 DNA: TGCGCCAGCAGTGATGGGGGGTCGGGGAAACTGTTTTTT. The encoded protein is CASSDGGSGKLFF. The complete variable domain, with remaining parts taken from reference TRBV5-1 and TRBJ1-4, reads KAGVTQTPRYLIKTRGQQVTLSCSPISGHRSVSWYQQTPGQGLQFLFEYFSETQRNKGNFPGRFSGRQFSNSRSEMNVSTLELGDSALYLCASSDGGSGKLFFGSGTQLSVL.

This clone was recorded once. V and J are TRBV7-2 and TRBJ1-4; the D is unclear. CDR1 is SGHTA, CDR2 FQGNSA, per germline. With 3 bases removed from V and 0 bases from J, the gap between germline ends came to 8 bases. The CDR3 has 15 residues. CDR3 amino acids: CASSFFSATNEKLFF. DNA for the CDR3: TGTGCCAGCAGCTTTTTTAGTGCAACTAATGAAAAACTGTTTTTT. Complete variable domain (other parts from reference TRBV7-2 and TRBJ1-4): GAGVSQSPSNKVTEKGKDVELRCDPISGHTALYWYRQSLGQGLEFLIYFQGNSAPDKSGLPSDRFSAERTGGSVSTLTIQRTQQEDSAVYLCASSFFSATNEKLFFGSGTQLSVL.

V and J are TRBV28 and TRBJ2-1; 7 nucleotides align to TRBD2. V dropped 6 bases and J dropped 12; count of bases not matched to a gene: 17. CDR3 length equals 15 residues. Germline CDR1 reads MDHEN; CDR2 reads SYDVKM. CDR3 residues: CASSPPSGIISWQFF. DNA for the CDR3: TGTGCCAGCAGCCCCCCCAGCGGGATCATCAGCTGGCAGTTCTTC.

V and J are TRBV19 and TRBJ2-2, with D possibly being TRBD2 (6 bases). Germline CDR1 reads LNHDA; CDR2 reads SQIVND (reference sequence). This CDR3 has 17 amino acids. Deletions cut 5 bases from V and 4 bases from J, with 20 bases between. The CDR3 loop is CASSPRDLLLVTGELFF. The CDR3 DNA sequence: TGTGCCAGTAGTCCAAGGGACTTACTGCTCGTCACCGGGGAGCTGTTTTTT.

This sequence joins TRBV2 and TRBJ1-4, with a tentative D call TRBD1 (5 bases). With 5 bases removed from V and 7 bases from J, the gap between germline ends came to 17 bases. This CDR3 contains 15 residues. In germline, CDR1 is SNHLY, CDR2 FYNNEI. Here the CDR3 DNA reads TGTGCCAGCAGTCCCCTGTTCCCTAGGGGTGAAAAACTGTTTTTT. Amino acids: CASSPLFPRGEKLFF. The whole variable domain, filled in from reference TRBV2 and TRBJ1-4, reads EPEVTQTPSHQVTQMGQEVILRCVPISNHLYFYWYRQILGQKVEFLVSFYNNEISEKSEIFDDQFSVERPDGSNFTLKIRSTKLEDSAMYFCASSPLFPRGEKLFFGSGTQLSVL.

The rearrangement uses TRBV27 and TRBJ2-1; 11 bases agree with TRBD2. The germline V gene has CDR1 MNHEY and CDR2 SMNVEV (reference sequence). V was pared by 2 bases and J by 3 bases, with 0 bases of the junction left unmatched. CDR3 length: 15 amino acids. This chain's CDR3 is CASSLGLAGYNEQFF. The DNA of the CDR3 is TGTGCCAGCAGTTTAGGACTAGCGGGCTACAATGAGCAGTTCTTC.

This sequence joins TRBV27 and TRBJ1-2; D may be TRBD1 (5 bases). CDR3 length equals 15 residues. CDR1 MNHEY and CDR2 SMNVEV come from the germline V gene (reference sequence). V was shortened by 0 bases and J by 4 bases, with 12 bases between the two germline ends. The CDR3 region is CASSLSAGKGYGYTF. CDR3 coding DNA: TGTGCCAGCAGTTTATCTGCAGGGAAAGGCTATGGCTACACCTTC.

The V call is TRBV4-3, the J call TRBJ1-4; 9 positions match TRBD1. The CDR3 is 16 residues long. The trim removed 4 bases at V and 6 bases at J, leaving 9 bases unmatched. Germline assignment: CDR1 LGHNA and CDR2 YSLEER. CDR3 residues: CASSPARGQGYEKLFF. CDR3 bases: TGCGCCAGCAGCCCTGCTCGGGGACAGGGCTATGAAAAACTGTTTTTT.

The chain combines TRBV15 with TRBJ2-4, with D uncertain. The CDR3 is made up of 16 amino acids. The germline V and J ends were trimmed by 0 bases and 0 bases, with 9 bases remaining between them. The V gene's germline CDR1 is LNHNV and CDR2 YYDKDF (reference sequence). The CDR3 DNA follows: TGTGCCACCAGCAGAGACAGGATGCTAGCCAAAAACATTCAGTACTTC. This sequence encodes CATSRDRMLAKNIQYF.

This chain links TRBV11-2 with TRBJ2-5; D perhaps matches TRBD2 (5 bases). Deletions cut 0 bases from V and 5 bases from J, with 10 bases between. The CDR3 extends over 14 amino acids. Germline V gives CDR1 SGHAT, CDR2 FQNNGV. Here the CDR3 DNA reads TGTGCCAGCAGCTTAGATCCGATAGCGGAGACCCAGTACTTC. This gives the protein CASSLDPIAETQYF.

The CDR3 bases are TGTGCCAGCAGCCTGAGCGGGATATACAATGAGCAGTTCTTC. Translated, it gives CASSLSGIYNEQFF. This sequence joins TRBV5-6 and TRBJ2-1; TRBD2 matches 7 bases. The CDR3 runs 14 residues. Germline CDR1 and CDR2: SGHDT and YYEEEE. V gave up 4 bases and J gave up 4 bases; unmatched junction bases: 5.

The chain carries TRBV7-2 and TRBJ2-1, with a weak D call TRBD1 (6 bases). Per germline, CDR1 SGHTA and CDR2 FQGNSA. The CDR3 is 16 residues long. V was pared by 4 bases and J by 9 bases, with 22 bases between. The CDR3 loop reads CASSSRPGVGAGEQFF. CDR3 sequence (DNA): TGTGCCAGCAGCTCCCGCCCGGGTGTGGGGGCGGGTGAGCAGTTCTTC. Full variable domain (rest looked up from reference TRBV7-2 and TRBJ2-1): GAGVSQSPSNKVTEKGKDVELRCDPISGHTALYWYRQSLGQGLEFLIYFQGNSAPDKSGLPSDRFSAERTGGSVSTLTIQRTQQEDSAVYLCASSSRPGVGAGEQFFGPGTRLTVL.

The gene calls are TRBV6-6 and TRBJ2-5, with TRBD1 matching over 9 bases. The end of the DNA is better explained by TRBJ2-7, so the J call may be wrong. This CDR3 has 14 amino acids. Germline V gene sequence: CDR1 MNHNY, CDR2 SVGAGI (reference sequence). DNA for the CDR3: TGTGCCAGCAGTTCTCGGGACAGGGAGAACGAGCAGTACTTC. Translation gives CASSSRDRENEQYF.

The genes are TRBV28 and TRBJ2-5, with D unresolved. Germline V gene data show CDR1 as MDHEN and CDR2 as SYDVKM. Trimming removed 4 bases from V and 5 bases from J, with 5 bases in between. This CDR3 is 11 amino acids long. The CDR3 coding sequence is TGTGCCAGCAGTTCCGAGGAGACCCAGTACTTC. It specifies CASSSEETQYF.

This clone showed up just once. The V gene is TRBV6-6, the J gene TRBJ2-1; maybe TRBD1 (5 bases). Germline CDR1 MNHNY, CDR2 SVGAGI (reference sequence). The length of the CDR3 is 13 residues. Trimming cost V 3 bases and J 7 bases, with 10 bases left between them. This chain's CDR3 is CASSYQGLNEQFF. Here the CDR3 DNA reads TGTGCCAGCAGTTATCAGGGTTTGAATGAGCAGTTCTTC.

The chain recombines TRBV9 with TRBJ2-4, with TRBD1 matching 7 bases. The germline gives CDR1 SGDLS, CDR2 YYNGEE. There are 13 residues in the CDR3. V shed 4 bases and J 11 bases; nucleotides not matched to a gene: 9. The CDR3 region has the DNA TGTGCCAGCAGCAAGGGGGCGGGTCCGGTTCAGTACTTC. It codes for CASSKGAGPVQYF. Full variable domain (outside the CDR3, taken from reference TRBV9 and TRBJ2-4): DSGVTQTPKHLITATGQRVTLRCSPRSGDLSVYWYQQSLDQGLQFLIQYYNGEERAKGNILERFSAQQFPDLHSELNLSSLELGDSALYFCASSKGAGPVQYFGAGTRLSVL.

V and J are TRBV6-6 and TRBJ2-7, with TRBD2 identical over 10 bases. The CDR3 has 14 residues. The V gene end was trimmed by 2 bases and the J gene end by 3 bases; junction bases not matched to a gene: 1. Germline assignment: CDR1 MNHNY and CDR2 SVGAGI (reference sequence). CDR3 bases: TGTGCCAGCAGTTACGGGACTAGCGTCTACGAGCAGTACTTC. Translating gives CASSYGTSVYEQYF.

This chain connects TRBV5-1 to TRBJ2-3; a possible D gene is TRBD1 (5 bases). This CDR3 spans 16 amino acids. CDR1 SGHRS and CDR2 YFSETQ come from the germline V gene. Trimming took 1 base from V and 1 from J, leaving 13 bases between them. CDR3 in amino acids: CASSLYQGIGTDTQYF. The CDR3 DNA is TGCGCCAGCAGCTTGTACCAGGGTATTGGCACAGATACGCAGTATTTT.

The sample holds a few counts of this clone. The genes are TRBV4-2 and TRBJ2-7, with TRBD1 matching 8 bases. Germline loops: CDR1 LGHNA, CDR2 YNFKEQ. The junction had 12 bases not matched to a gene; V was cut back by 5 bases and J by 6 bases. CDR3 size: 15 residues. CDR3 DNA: TGTGCCAGCAGCGTGAGACAGGGGAACGCTCCCGAGCAGTACTTC. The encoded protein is CASSVRQGNAPEQYF.

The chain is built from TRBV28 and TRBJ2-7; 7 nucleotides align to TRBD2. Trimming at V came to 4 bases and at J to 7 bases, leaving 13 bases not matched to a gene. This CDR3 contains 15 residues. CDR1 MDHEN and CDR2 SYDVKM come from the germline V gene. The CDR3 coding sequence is TGTGCCAGCAGTTCCGGGACTATTGGTCAAAATGAGCAGTACTTC. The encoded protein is CASSSGTIGQNEQYF.

CDR3: CASSQEDRGTDEQFF. In DNA, the CDR3 is TGCGCCAGCAGCCAAGAGGACAGGGGAACGGATGAGCAGTTCTTC. The rearrangement uses TRBV4-3 and TRBJ2-1; 9 nucleotides line up with TRBD1. The CDR3 runs 15 residues. Germline V gives CDR1 LGHNA, CDR2 YSLEER. V was clipped by 0 bases and J by 8 bases; unmatched bases: 5.

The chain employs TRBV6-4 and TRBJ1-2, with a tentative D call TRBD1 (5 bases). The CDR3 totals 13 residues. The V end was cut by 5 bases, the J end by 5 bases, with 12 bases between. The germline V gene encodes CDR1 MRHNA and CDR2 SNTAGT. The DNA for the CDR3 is TGTGCCAGCAGTCCAGGGTTGCTTTATGGCTACACCTTC. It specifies CASSPGLLYGYTF.

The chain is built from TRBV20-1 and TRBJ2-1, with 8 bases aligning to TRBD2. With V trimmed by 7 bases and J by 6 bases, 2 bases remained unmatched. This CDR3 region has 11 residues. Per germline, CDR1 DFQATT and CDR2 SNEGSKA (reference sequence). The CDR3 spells CSVGTSNEQFF. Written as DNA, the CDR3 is TGCAGTGTCGGGACTAGCAATGAGCAGTTCTTC.